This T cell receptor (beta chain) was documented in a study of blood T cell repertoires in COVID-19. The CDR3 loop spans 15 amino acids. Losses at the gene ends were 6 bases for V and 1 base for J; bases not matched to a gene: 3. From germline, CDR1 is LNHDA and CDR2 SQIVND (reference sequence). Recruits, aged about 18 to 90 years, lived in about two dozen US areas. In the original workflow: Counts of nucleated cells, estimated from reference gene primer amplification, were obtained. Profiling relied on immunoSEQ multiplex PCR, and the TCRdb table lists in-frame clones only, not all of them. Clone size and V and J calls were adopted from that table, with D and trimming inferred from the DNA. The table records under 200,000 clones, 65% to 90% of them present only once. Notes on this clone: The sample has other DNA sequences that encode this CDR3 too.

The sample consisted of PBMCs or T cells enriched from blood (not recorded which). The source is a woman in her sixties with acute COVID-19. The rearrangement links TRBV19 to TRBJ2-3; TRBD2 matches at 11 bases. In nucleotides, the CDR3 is TGTGCCAGTAGCCAGGGACTAGCGGGCACAGATACGCAGTATTTT. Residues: CASSQGLAGTDTQYF.